These 31 T cell receptor beta chains originate from one sample sequenced in a study of Graves' ophthalmopathy and Graves' hyperthyroidism. The authors amplified TCR beta CDR3 regions from RNA transcripts. The authors performed first-round RT-PCR with HTBI primers and then a second-round multiplex PCR. Using its own MiXCR run on the multiplex PCR reads, TCRdb lists one record per CDR3 protein. The repertoire holds roughly 220,000 distinct CDR3 sequences, with about 47% as singletons. The sample comprised peripheral blood. These receptors were collected from an adult man with Graves' ophthalmopathy.

Notes on this clonotype: An end of the junction does not agree with germline; a read error may underlie this. J is TRBJ2-5 and V is TRBV7-2; TRBD2 agrees at 10 bases. The CDR3 covers 14 residues. The germline V gene has CDR1 SGHTA and CDR2 FQGNSA. CDR3 DNA sequence: TGTGCCAGCAGCCCCGGGACTAGCGCCCCCCCCCATTACTTC. It translates to CASSPGTSAPPHYF.

In nucleotides, the CDR3 is TGCAGTGCTACCGGGGGGGACAGGGGAAGGGGTAGGGGAGCTTTCTTT. It specifies CSATGGDRGRGRGAFF. This chain uses TRBV20-1 with TRBJ1-1; 10 bases map to TRBD1. CDR3 length: 16 residues. Trimming cost V 4 bases and J 10 bases; bases outside gene matches: 18. Germline-derived CDR1 and CDR2 are DFQATT and SNEGSKA (reference sequence).

The chain links TRBV20-1 to TRBJ1-3, with unresolved D. From germline, CDR1 is DFQATT and CDR2 SNEGSKA (reference sequence). Trimming took 0 bases from V and 0 from J, leaving 12 bases between them. The CDR3 is 16 residues long. The CDR3, as DNA: TGCAGTGCTAGAGACTCAAAGGGAGTCTCTGGAAACACCATATATTTT. As protein: CSARDSKGVSGNTIYF.

This clonotype was counted between two and nine times. The J gene is TRBJ1-1, the V gene TRBV9; 8 bases are shared with TRBD1. The junction had 6 bases not matched to a gene; V was cut back by 2 bases and J by 3 bases. The CDR3 covers 15 residues. CDR1 and CDR2 from the germline V gene are SGDLS and YYNGEE. CDR3 coding DNA: TGTGCCAGCAGCGTCTCGGGACAGGCGGACACTGAAGCTTTCTTT. Amino acids: CASSVSGQADTEAFF. Using reference TRBV9 and TRBJ1-1 for the parts outside the CDR3, the full variable domain is DSGVTQTPKHLITATGQRVTLRCSPRSGDLSVYWYQQSLDQGLQFLIQYYNGEERAKGNILERFSAQQFPDLHSELNLSSLELGDSALYFCASSVSGQADTEAFFGQGTRLTVV.

By proportion, this clonotype is large. The V gene is TRBV7-9, the J gene TRBJ1-1, with unresolved D. CDR1 is SEHNR and CDR2 is FQNEAQ in the germline V gene (reference sequence). CDR3 size: 11 residues. Trimming cost V 4 bases and J 4 bases, with 4 bases left between them. CDR3 nucleotide sequence: TGTGCCAGCAGCTCCAGCACTGAAGCTTTCTTT. Translated: CASSSSTEAFF.

In its sample, this clonotype was seen a few times. The chain carries TRBV7-8 and TRBJ1-2, with TRBD1 as a possible D gene (6 bases). This CDR3 region has 13 residues. The germline CDR1 and CDR2 sequences are SGHVS and FQNEAQ. Trimming stripped 5 bases from V and 6 bases from J, with 13 bases between. CDR3 sequence (DNA): TGTGCCAGCAGCCCCAGGGCAGGGGATGGCTACACCTTC. Its translation is CASSPRAGDGYTF.

V is TRBV29-1 and J is TRBJ2-2; no reliable D call. V lost 5 bases and J 2 bases, leaving 15 bases between the germline ends. In germline, CDR1 is SQVTM, CDR2 ANQGSEA. This CDR3 has 15 residues. CDR3 region: CSVLVVRRNTGELFF. The CDR3 nucleotides read TGCAGCGTTCTGGTTGTGCGGCGTAACACCGGGGAGCTGTTTTTT.

V is TRBV7-9 and J is TRBJ2-5; 8 bases are shared with TRBD1. Trimming at V came to 5 bases and at J to 1 base, leaving 3 bases not matched to a gene. The CDR3 runs to 14 residues. CDR1 SEHNR and CDR2 FQNEAQ come from the germline V gene (reference sequence). The CDR3: CASSLTGAQETQYF. CDR3 nucleotide sequence: TGTGCCAGCAGCCTGACAGGGGCCCAAGAGACCCAGTACTTC.

The V gene is TRBV20-1, the J gene TRBJ1-1; 8 bases map to TRBD1. Germline assignment: CDR1 DFQATT and CDR2 SNEGSKA (reference sequence). CDR3 length: 12 residues. Trimming took 5 bases from V and 5 from J; bases not matched to a gene: 4. Written as DNA, the CDR3 is TGCAGTGCTGGACAGGGAGAAACTGAAGCTTTCTTT. Translating gives CSAGQGETEAFF.

Points on this clonotype: The CDR3 carries no conserved terminal phenylalanine or tryptophan, so it likely arises from a read error. The DNA for the CDR3 is TGTGCCAGCAGCTCGACAGGCTCTAACTCACCCCTCCACCTT. This sequence encodes CASSSTGSNSPLHL. The chain uses TRBV7-8 and TRBJ1-6; D may be TRBD1 (6 bases). The V end was cut by 4 bases, the J end by 10 bases, with 14 bases between. Per germline, CDR1 SGHVS and CDR2 FQNEAQ. The CDR3 loop spans 14 amino acids.

Note on this clonotype: A junction boundary mismatches the germline segment, possibly from a read error. The chain has TRBV24-1 and TRBJ1-2; D possibly corresponds to TRBD1 (5 bases). Germline V CDR1 and CDR2: KGHDR, SFDVKD. This CDR3 contains 13 residues. The chain's CDR3 is CATSVGGNYGHTF. The CDR3 DNA follows: TGTGCCACCAGTGTGGGGGGAAACTATGGCCACACCTTC.

Comment on this clonotype: One end of the junction is discordant with germline, which a read error may explain. This rearrangement joins TRBV9 to TRBJ1-3; D is unresolved. Per the germline V gene, CDR1 is SGDLS and CDR2 is YYNGEE. The CDR3 is 14 residues long. The CDR3: CAGSPGDSGNTIYF. CDR3 DNA sequence: TGTGCCGGCAGCCCCGGGGACTCTGGAAACACCATATATTTT.

This chain connects TRBV4-3 to TRBJ1-2; possibly TRBD1 for D (5 bases). This CDR3 has 16 residues. The germline V gene encodes CDR1 LGHNA and CDR2 YSLEER. Trimming left V 1 base short and J 0 bases short, with 12 bases between. Here the CDR3 DNA reads TGCGCCAGCAGCCAAGGCAGGGATTCGTCTAACTATGGCTACACCTTC. It yields the protein CASSQGRDSSNYGYTF.

In its sample, this clonotype was seen many times. J is TRBJ1-4 and V is TRBV24-1, with 8 bases identical to TRBD1. The ends lost 5 bases at V and 5 bases at J; junction bases unmatched: 6. From germline, CDR1 is KGHDR and CDR2 SFDVKD. This CDR3 comprises 15 residues. The CDR3 bases are TGTGCCACCAGTGTCGCGGCAGGGGGCAATGAAAAACTGTTTTTT. As protein: CATSVAAGGNEKLFF.

This clonotype was recorded only once. The junction shows a germline mismatch at one end, possibly a read error. V and J are TRBV29-1 and TRBJ2-7; TRBD2 is a possible D gene (6 bases). In germline, CDR1 is SQVTM, CDR2 ANQGSEA. The CDR3 sequence is 13 residues long. CDR3 sequence (DNA): TGCAACGTACAAATGGCGGGGACCTACGAGCAGTGCTTC. It translates to CNVQMAGTYEQCF.

This chain connects TRBV10-3 to TRBJ2-7, with TRBD1 identical over 9 bases. Germline lookup yields CDR1 ENHRY and CDR2 SYGVKD. The CDR3 has 15 residues. V dropped 6 bases and J dropped 0; count of bases not matched to a gene: 6. Here the CDR3 reads CAIREDRGLSYEQYF. CDR3 DNA: TGTGCCATCAGGGAGGACAGGGGACTCTCCTACGAGCAGTACTTC.

This clonotype has at least ten counts. V is TRBV7-2 and J is TRBJ1-6, with TRBD1 identical over 7 bases. Looked up from germline, CDR1 is SGHTA and CDR2 is FQGNSA. This CDR3 has 14 amino acids. The ends lost 5 bases at V and 7 bases at J; junction bases unmatched: 5. The DNA of the CDR3 is TGTGCCAGCAGCCCAATGACAGGGAATTCACCCCTCCACTTT. Its translation is CASSPMTGNSPLHF.

This chain uses TRBV10-3 with TRBJ2-2, with 7 nucleotides matching TRBD1. The CDR3 runs 13 residues. J lost 4 bases, V lost 8 bases, and 4 bases had no gene match. Germline CDR1 is ENHRY and CDR2 is SYGVKD. The CDR3 sequence: CAIRDSTTGELFF. The CDR3 coding sequence is TGTGCCATCCGGGACAGTACCACCGGGGAGCTGTTTTTT.

The rearrangement joins TRBV7-9 to TRBJ2-7, with D possibly TRBD2 on 7 matching bases. Germline V gene lookup returns CDR1 SEHNR and CDR2 FQNEAQ (reference sequence). The CDR3 length is 15 residues. V shed 6 bases and J shed 1 base, with 16 bases lying between them. The CDR3 protein is CASSGQGRVSYEQYF. The CDR3 nucleotides read TGTGCCAGCAGTGGGCAGGGGAGGGTATCCTACGAGCAGTACTTC. The full variable domain, completed using reference TRBV7-9 and TRBJ2-7, is DTGVSQNPRHKITKRGQNVTFRCDPISEHNRLYWYRQTLGQGPEFLTYFQNEAQLEKSRLLSDRFSAERPKGSFSTLEIQRTEQGDSAMYLCASSGQGRVSYEQYFGPGTRLTVT.

The genes are TRBV19 and TRBJ1-5, with D unclear. The germline V gene has CDR1 LNHDA and CDR2 SQIVND (reference sequence). Between the trimmed V and J ends, which lost 6 bases and 3 bases, there was a span of 9 bases. The CDR3 contains 13 residues. CDR3 region: CASRGFLNQPQHF. CDR3 sequence (DNA): TGTGCCAGTAGGGGCTTTCTCAATCAGCCCCAGCATTTT.

V and J are TRBV12-3 or TRBV12-4 and TRBJ1-6; 7 bases fit TRBD1. V was pared by 6 bases and J by 10 bases, with 9 bases of the junction left unmatched. This CDR3 contains 14 residues. CDR3 residues: CASSLGGYASPLHF. The DNA of the CDR3 is TGTGCCAGCAGCCTAGGGGGCTATGCGTCACCCCTCCACTTT.

The rearrangement links TRBV12-3 or TRBV12-4 to TRBJ1-1; no reliable D call. The V gene lost 6 bases and the J gene lost 3 bases, with 8 bases spanning the gap. This CDR3 contains 12 residues. CDR3 nucleotides: TGTGCCAGCAGCCCAATTCACACTGAAGCTTTCTTT. Its protein is CASSPIHTEAFF.

This clonotype occurred many times. The chain employs TRBV12-3 or TRBV12-4 and TRBJ1-6; TRBD1 might be the D (5 bases). The germline V and J ends were trimmed by 1 base and 11 bases, with 9 bases remaining between them. The CDR3 contains 13 residues. The CDR3 reads CASSLGAGAPLHF. The DNA of the CDR3 is TGTGCCAGCAGTTTAGGAGCGGGGGCACCCCTCCACTTT.

This clonotype was observed a handful of times. Here the CDR3 DNA reads TGCAGCGTTGCACCGGGACAAAGAGATGAAAAACTGTTTTTT. Translated, it gives CSVAPGQRDEKLFF. V and J are TRBV29-1 and TRBJ1-4; maybe TRBD1 (6 bases). CDR3 length: 14 amino acids. Germline values: CDR1 SQVTM, CDR2 ANQGSEA. Trimming took 4 bases from V and 6 from J, leaving 15 bases between them.

This clonotype occurred many times. This chain uses TRBV24-1 with TRBJ1-1, with D hard to call. V lost 8 bases, J lost 2 bases, and 11 bases lay in between. From germline, CDR1 is KGHDR and CDR2 SFDVKD. CDR3 length equals 13 residues. The CDR3 reads CATTSGVNTEAFF. CDR3 DNA sequence: TGTGCCACCACAAGTGGTGTTAACACTGAAGCTTTCTTT.

The chain joins TRBV28 to TRBJ1-5; 8 positions match TRBD1. The V segment lost 3 bases and the J segment 6 bases; nucleotides outside the gene matches: 4. There are 14 residues in the CDR3. Germline loops: CDR1 MDHEN, CDR2 SYDVKM. The CDR3 here is CASSFGGTGQPQHF. The CDR3 DNA is TGTGCCAGCAGTTTCGGTGGGACAGGTCAGCCCCAGCATTTT. The full variable domain, its missing parts supplied by reference TRBV28 and TRBJ1-5, is DVKVTQSSRYLVKRTGEKVFLECVQDMDHENMFWYRQDPGLGLRLIYFSYDVKMKEKGDIPEGYSVSREKKERFSLILESASTNQTSMYLCASSFGGTGQPQHFGDGTRLSIL.

This chain connects TRBV9 to TRBJ1-4, with TRBD1 matching 7 bases. The CDR3 is 12 amino acids. In germline, CDR1 is SGDLS, CDR2 YYNGEE. Trimming cost V 6 bases and J 12 bases; bases outside gene matches: 8. The CDR3: CASIRGLGELFF. The CDR3 nucleotides read TGTGCCAGCATTAGGGGGCTGGGAGAACTGTTTTTT.

V is TRBV12-3 or TRBV12-4 and J is TRBJ2-7; 9 bases are a match to TRBD1. With V trimmed by 6 bases and J by 4 bases, 10 bases remained unmatched. The CDR3 length is 15 residues. The chain's CDR3 is CASSHSGTGTYEQYF. In DNA, the CDR3 is TGTGCCAGCAGCCACTCCGGGACAGGGACATACGAGCAGTACTTC.

This chain links TRBV7-2 with TRBJ1-2, with 11 nucleotides matching TRBD1. This CDR3 is 16 amino acids long. Germline CDR1 and CDR2: SGHTA and FQGNSA. V shed 6 bases and J 4 bases; nucleotides not matched to a gene: 10. The CDR3 region is CASSYETGTGGYGYTF. The DNA for the CDR3 is TGTGCCAGCAGTTACGAAACTGGGACAGGGGGCTATGGCTACACCTTC. Complete variable domain (other parts from reference TRBV7-2 and TRBJ1-2): GAGVSQSPSNKVTEKGKDVELRCDPISGHTALYWYRQSLGQGLEFLIYFQGNSAPDKSGLPSDRFSAERTGGSVSTLTIQRTQQEDSAVYLCASSYETGTGGYGYTFGSGTRLTVV.

The rearrangement joins TRBV5-1 to TRBJ2-5, with TRBD1 matching over 7 bases. Germline lookup yields CDR1 SGHRS and CDR2 YFSETQ. The CDR3 loop spans 15 amino acids. The V gene end was trimmed by 3 bases and the J gene end by 0 bases; junction bases not matched to a gene: 5. The CDR3 DNA is TGCGCCAGCAGCTACAGGACAGGCAACCAAGAGACCCAGTACTTC. The encoded protein is CASSYRTGNQETQYF. Filled out from reference TRBV5-1 and TRBJ2-5, the complete variable domain reads KAGVTQTPRYLIKTRGQQVTLSCSPISGHRSVSWYQQTPGQGLQFLFEYFSETQRNKGNFPGRFSGRQFSNSRSEMNVSTLELGDSALYLCASSYRTGNQETQYFGPGTRLLVL.

The rearrangement joins TRBV20-1 to TRBJ2-5, with D possibly TRBD1 on 7 matching bases. The CDR3 sequence is 15 residues long. Trimming took off 5 bases at V and 0 bases at J, with 16 bases between the two ends. The germline gives CDR1 DFQATT, CDR2 SNEGSKA (reference sequence). As DNA, the CDR3 is TGCAGTGCTGGAGGGGGACAGACTAACCAAGAGACCCAGTACTTC. It specifies CSAGGGQTNQETQYF.